Each of the 16 T cell receptor beta chains below was sequenced from the same sample in a study of cytomegalovirus exposure and HLA in healthy donors. The primer mix had 60 Vbeta and 13 Jbeta primers. Data came from immunoSEQ multiplex PCR; TCRdb stores just in-frame clones and leaves some out. The sample lists 190,000 or so clones, less than 90% seen once, with about 1.6% in the top ten. Sequenced: PBMCs. The receptors originated from a man aged 50-60 years in good health and CMV-seronegative.

This chain connects TRBV11-3 to TRBJ1-3; possibly TRBD1 for D (5 bases). Germline CDR1 SGHNT, CDR2 YENEEA. The germline V and J ends were trimmed by 3 bases and 1 base, with 10 bases remaining between them. This CDR3 is built from 15 residues. In DNA form, the CDR3 reads TGTGCCAGCAGCTTGGGGCGACAATCTGGAAACACCATATATTTT. Translating it yields CASSLGRQSGNTIYF.

The chain uses TRBV6-5 and TRBJ2-5; no definite D call. CDR3 length equals 15 residues. V dropped 8 bases and J dropped 0 bases, with 16 bases sitting between them. CDR1 and CDR2 (germline): MNHEY, SVGAGI. The CDR3 spells CASRSIATNQETQYF. The CDR3 nucleotides are TGTGCCAGCCGGTCTATAGCTACGAACCAAGAGACCCAGTACTTC.

The rearrangement joins TRBV29-1 to TRBJ2-5; 9 bases align to TRBD2. This CDR3 has 16 amino acids. The ends lost 2 bases at V and 1 base at J; junction bases unmatched: 8. Germline CDR1 reads SQVTM; CDR2 reads ANQGSEA. The CDR3 loop is CSVETRASGVQETQYF. The CDR3 nucleotides read TGCAGCGTTGAAACTCGGGCTAGCGGGGTCCAAGAGACCCAGTACTTC.

The J gene is TRBJ1-5, the V gene TRBV6-1; a possible D gene is TRBD1 (6 bases). V was clipped by 4 bases and J by 2 bases, with 15 bases between them. Germline V gives CDR1 MNHNS, CDR2 SASEGT. The CDR3 is made up of 16 amino acids. CDR3 nucleotide sequence: TGTGCCAGCAGTGCTCAGGGGATGGCTCGCAATCAGCCCCAGCATTTT. Its translation: CASSAQGMARNQPQHF.

The J gene is TRBJ2-5, the V gene TRBV28; 8 bases match TRBD1. Germline-derived CDR1 and CDR2 are MDHEN and SYDVKM. This CDR3 has 16 amino acids. Trimming cost V 4 bases and J 4 bases; bases outside gene matches: 11. CDR3 nucleotides: TGTGCCAGCAGTTATGGGGCAGGGGGCACAGGAGAGACCCAGTACTTC. Translation gives CASSYGAGGTGETQYF. Supplemented by reference TRBV28 and TRBJ2-5, the full variable domain reads DVKVTQSSRYLVKRTGEKVFLECVQDMDHENMFWYRQDPGLGLRLIYFSYDVKMKEKGDIPEGYSVSREKKERFSLILESASTNQTSMYLCASSYGAGGTGETQYFGPGTRLLVL.

This clone came up once. V usage is TRBV4-3 and J usage is TRBJ2-5, with 9 bases fitting TRBD2. The J call is doubtful: the DNA matches TRBJ2-7 better. Germline assignment: CDR1 LGHNA and CDR2 YSLEER. The CDR3 is 15 residues long. CDR3 sequence (DNA): TGCGCCAGCAGCCGAAGCGGGAGGCATTCCTACGAGCAGTACTTC. Translated: CASSRSGRHSYEQYF.

The rearrangement links TRBV10-3 to TRBJ2-1; 9 bases map to TRBD2. The CDR3 length is 17 residues. V gave up 2 bases and J gave up 0 bases; unmatched junction bases: 5. Germline V gives CDR1 ENHRY, CDR2 SYGVKD. The CDR3 loop reads CAISEAAGGPSYNEQFF. The CDR3 region has the DNA TGTGCCATCAGTGAGGCGGCGGGAGGGCCCTCCTACAATGAGCAGTTCTTC.

The J gene is TRBJ1-2, the V gene TRBV7-2; D is unclear. The germline V and J ends were trimmed by 3 bases and 8 bases, with 10 bases remaining between them. The germline gives CDR1 SGHTA, CDR2 FQGNSA. CDR3 size: 12 residues. In DNA form, the CDR3 reads TGTGCCAGCAGCTTGGGCCAACGAGGCTACACCTTC. This sequence encodes CASSLGQRGYTF.

The gene calls are TRBV6-1 and TRBJ1-1; 9 positions agree with TRBD1. V lost 7 bases, J lost 5 bases, and 8 bases stayed unmatched. The CDR3 is 14 amino acids. Looked up from germline, CDR1 is MNHNS and CDR2 is SASEGT. The CDR3 loop reads CASIGQGRGTEAFF. CDR3 bases: TGTGCCAGCATAGGACAGGGGAGAGGGACTGAAGCTTTCTTT.

A word on this clone: One junction end does not reproduce the germline sequence, and a read error may be involved. The rearrangement uses TRBV7-9 and TRBJ1-1; D is uncertain. CDR1 and CDR2 (germline): SEHNR, FQNEAQ (reference sequence). The CDR3 extends over 15 amino acids. The CDR3 DNA sequence: TGTTCCAGCAGCTTAATCAGTATTCCGAACACTGAAGCTTTCTTT. Its protein is CSSSLISIPNTEAFF. Supplemented by reference TRBV7-9 and TRBJ1-1, the full variable domain reads DTGVSQNPRHKITKRGQNVTFRCDPISEHNRLYWYRQTLGQGPEFLTYFQNEAQLEKSRLLSDRFSAERPKGSFSTLEIQRTEQGDSAMYLCSSSLISIPNTEAFFGQGTRLTVV.

The chain recombines TRBV9 with TRBJ2-1; 9 bases line up with TRBD2. Germline loops: CDR1 SGDLS, CDR2 YYNGEE. J lost 4 bases, V lost 0 bases, and 5 bases had no gene match. This CDR3 has 16 amino acids. The CDR3 DNA is TGTGCCAGCAGCGTAGATTTGGCGGGAGGGTACAATGAGCAGTTCTTC. It is translated as CASSVDLAGGYNEQFF.

The genes are TRBV9 and TRBJ2-5; 9 nucleotides agree with TRBD2. The J call may be wrong; the DNA end is better matched by TRBJ2-7. This CDR3 has 16 amino acids. The germline V gene encodes CDR1 SGDLS and CDR2 YYNGEE. The CDR3 DNA sequence: TGTGCCAGCAGCGTAATGGCTAGCGGGATATCCCACGAGCAGTACTTC. As protein: CASSVMASGISHEQYF.

The rearrangement joins TRBV28 to TRBJ1-3, with D uncertain. CDR1 is MDHEN, CDR2 SYDVKM, per germline. This CDR3 is 13 amino acids long. V lost 4 bases, J lost 4 bases, and 8 bases lay in between. The CDR3 sequence: CASSSPGGNTIYF. The CDR3 region has the DNA TGTGCCAGCAGTTCCCCAGGCGGAAACACCATATATTTT.

This chain links TRBV29-1 with TRBJ1-1; the D is unclear. This CDR3 is built from 13 residues. V dropped 4 bases and J dropped 3 bases, with 12 bases sitting between them. Germline V gene sequence: CDR1 SQVTM, CDR2 ANQGSEA. CDR3 DNA: TGCAGCGTTGGTGCAGGTCGAGACACTGAAGCTTTCTTT. Translating gives CSVGAGRDTEAFF. Complete variable domain (other parts from reference TRBV29-1 and TRBJ1-1): SAVISQKPSRDICQRGTSLTIQCQVDSQVTMMFWYRQQPGQSLTLIATANQGSEATYESGFVIDKFPISRPNLTFSTLTVSNMSPEDSSIYLCSVGAGRDTEAFFGQGTRLTVV.

The rearrangement uses TRBV7-2 and TRBJ1-6, with a tentative D call TRBD1 (5 bases). Germline loops: CDR1 SGHTA, CDR2 FQGNSA. CDR3 size: 16 residues. V lost 1 base and J 9 bases, leaving 16 bases between the germline ends. The CDR3 nucleotides read TGTGCCAGCAGCTTAGACAATTCCCAGGGTCGTTCACCCCTCCACTTT. It is translated as CASSLDNSQGRSPLHF.

The chain has TRBV5-5 and TRBJ2-7; D might be TRBD2 (5 bases). The CDR3 runs 16 residues. Germline CDR1 is SGHKS and CDR2 is YYEKEE (reference sequence). V lost 0 bases to trimming and J lost 1 base, with 14 bases between them. The CDR3 DNA reads TGTGCCAGCAGCTTGGGTATTTTCGCGGGTTCCTACGAGCAGTACTTC. It yields the protein CASSLGIFAGSYEQYF.